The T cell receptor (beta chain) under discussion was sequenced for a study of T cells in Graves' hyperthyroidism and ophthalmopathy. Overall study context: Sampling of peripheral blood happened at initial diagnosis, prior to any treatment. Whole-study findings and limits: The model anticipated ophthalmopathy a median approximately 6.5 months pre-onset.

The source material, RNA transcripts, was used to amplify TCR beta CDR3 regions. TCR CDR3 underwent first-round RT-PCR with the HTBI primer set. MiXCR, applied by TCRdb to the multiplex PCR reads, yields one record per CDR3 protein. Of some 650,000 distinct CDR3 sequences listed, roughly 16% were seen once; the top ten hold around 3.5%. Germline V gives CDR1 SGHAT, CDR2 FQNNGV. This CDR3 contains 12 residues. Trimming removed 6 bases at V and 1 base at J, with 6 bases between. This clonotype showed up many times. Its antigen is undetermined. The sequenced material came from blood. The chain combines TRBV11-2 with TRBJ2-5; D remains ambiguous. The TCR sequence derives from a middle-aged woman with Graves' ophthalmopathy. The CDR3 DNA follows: TGTGCCAGCAGTCCGACCCAAGAGACCCAGTACTTC. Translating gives CASSPTQETQYF.